This T cell receptor beta chain comes out of a study of long-term antiretroviral therapy in people with HIV. Trimming removed 0 bases from V and 5 bases from J, with 6 bases in between. The CDR3 consists of 13 residues. CDR1 SGHRS and CDR2 YFSETQ come from the germline V gene. Version v3.0 of the immunoSEQ assay was performed at survey level. TCRdb keeps only in-frame clones here, not all; method: immunoSEQ multiplex PCR. The sample comprises some 22,000 clones, around 81% of which are singletons, and 12% rests with the top ten. This clonotype was sampled from a middle-aged man with HIV. Source: unsorted PBMCs, taken 1.6 years after starting antiretroviral therapy. The chain is built from TRBV5-1 and TRBJ2-1; D uncertain. The CDR3 bases are TGCGCCAGCAGCTTGGGACTTAACAATGAGCAGTTCTTC. It yields the protein CASSLGLNNEQFF.